The clone carrying this T cell receptor (beta chain) was detected many times. Antigen: not known. The sample belongs to a study of T cells in Graves' hyperthyroidism and ophthalmopathy. V lost 1 base to trimming and J lost 5 bases, with 15 bases between them. The length of the CDR3 is 14 residues. The germline gives CDR1 DFQATT, CDR2 SNEGSKA (reference sequence). Whole-study findings and limits: Most thyroid clonotypes expanded above 0.001 were also detected in blood.

Those with hyperthyroidism were 18 to 65 years old, newly diagnosed, and ill for under 2 months. Exclusion of a patient resulted from uncontrolled infection, other autoimmune disease, pregnancy or lactation. The CDR3 regions of TCR beta were amplified from RNA transcripts. HTBI primers were employed in a first-round RT-PCR of the TCR CDR3. TCRdb ran MiXCR on the multiplex PCR reads and lists one entry per CDR3 protein. The sample has hundreds of thousands of distinct CDR3 sequences, about a sixth seen once. V and J are TRBV20-1 and TRBJ2-7; TRBD2 is a possible D gene (6 bases). The receptor was isolated from a young woman with Graves' hyperthyroidism. Sample: blood. The CDR3 nucleotides read TGCAGTGCTAGAGCCTGGGACTTAGTCCACGAGCAGTACTTC. This codes for CSARAWDLVHEQYF.